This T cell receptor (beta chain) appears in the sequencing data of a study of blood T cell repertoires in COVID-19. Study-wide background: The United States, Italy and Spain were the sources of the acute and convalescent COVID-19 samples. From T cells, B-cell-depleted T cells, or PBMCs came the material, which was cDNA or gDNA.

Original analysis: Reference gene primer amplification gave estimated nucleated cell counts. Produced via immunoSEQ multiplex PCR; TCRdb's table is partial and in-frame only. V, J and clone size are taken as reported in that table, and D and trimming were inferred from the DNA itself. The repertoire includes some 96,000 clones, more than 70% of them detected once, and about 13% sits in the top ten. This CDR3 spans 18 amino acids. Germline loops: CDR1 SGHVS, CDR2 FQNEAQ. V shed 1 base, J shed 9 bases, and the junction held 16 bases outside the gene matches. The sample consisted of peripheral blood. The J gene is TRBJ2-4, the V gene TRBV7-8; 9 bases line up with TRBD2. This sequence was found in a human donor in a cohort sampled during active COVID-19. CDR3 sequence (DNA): TGTGCCAGCAGCTTAGAGTATGCGGGAGGGGTGTCTCGGAGCATTCAGTACTTC. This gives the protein CASSLEYAGGVSRSIQYF.